These T cell receptor beta chains were read from a single sample in a study of shared T cell receptors in the human thymus. The protocol was immunoSEQ multiplex PCR, while the TCRdb copy is restricted to in-frame clones and leaves out a portion. This sample has about 660,000 clones, with roughly 88% found just once. These data were also filed under a second study, of human thymus T cells.

Sequencing was performed on thymocytes. These receptor sequences come from a boy under two years old with a congenital heart defect. Both conserved end residues are part of each CDR3. D genes are given only for firm matches.

>.|TRBJ2-2|13|TRBV9
CASSGGLAGELFF
TGTGCCAGCAGCGGGGGGCTAGCCGGGGAGCTGTTTTTT
>.|TRBJ1-3|19|TRBV4-3
CASSQDHPTTDISGNTIYF
TGCGCCAGCAGCCAAGATCATCCCACGACAGATATCTCTGGAAACACCATATATTTT
>.|TRBJ1-2|14|TRBV5-6
CASSNRHLYYGYTF
TGTGCCAGCAGCAATCGACACCTATACTATGGCTACACCTTC
>.|TRBJ2-3|17|TRBV9
CASSVALGGSRLDTQYF
TGTGCCAGCAGCGTAGCTCTCGGGGGATCCCGGTTGGATACGCAGTATTTT
>TRBD2|TRBJ2-7|13|TRBV11-3
CASSPSGSNEQYF
TGTGCCAGCAGCCCTAGCGGGAGTAACGAGCAGTACTTC
>.|TRBJ1-2|14|TRBV4-1
CASSHPESHYGYTF
TGCGCCAGCAGCCACCCAGAATCTCACTATGGCTACACCTTC
>TRBD2|TRBJ2-1|14|TRBV27
CASCSGGHVSEQFF
TGTGCCAGCTGTAGCGGGGGACACGTCAGTGAGCAGTTCTTC
>TRBD1|TRBJ1-2|11|TRBV30
CAWAGTGGYTF
TGTGCCTGGGCCGGGACAGGTGGCTACACCTTC
>.|TRBJ2-7|14|TRBV4-3
CASSQDPLGYEQYF
TGCGCCAGCAGCCAAGATCCCCTAGGTTACGAGCAGTACTTC
>TRBD2|TRBJ2-5|18|TRBV10-2
CASSESNLAGGRQETQYF
TGCGCCAGCAGTGAGTCGAATCTAGCGGGAGGAAGGCAAGAGACCCAGTACTTC
>.|TRBJ2-7|14|TRBV2
CASSELQNSYEQYF
TGTGCCAGCAGTGAACTACAGAACTCCTACGAGCAGTACTTC
>TRBD1|TRBJ1-2|16|TRBV19
CASSPTGGVWDYGYTF
TGCGCCAGTAGCCCGACAGGGGGAGTATGGGACTATGGCTACACCTTC
>.|TRBJ1-2|15|TRBV10-3
CAISDPTGENYGYTF
TGTGCCATCAGTGACCCGACAGGCGAAAACTATGGCTACACCTTC
>TRBD2|TRBJ2-4|14|TRBV11-2
CASSFGLAENIQYF
TGTGCCAGCAGCTTCGGACTAGCGGAAAACATTCAGTACTTC
>TRBD1|TRBJ2-7|17|TRBV10-2
CASSERWGQGTSYEQYF
TGCGCCAGCAGTGAACGTTGGGGACAGGGGACCTCCTACGAGCAGTACTTC
>TRBD2|TRBJ2-1|18|TRBV5-1
CASSSGPLTSDRRNEQFF
TGCGCCAGCAGCTCGGGACCCCTCACTAGCGACCGTAGGAATGAGCAGTTCTTC
>TRBD2|TRBJ2-3|16|TRBV4-3
CASSRLLAGNIDTQYF
TGCGCCAGCAGCCGCCTACTAGCGGGAAATATAGATACGCAGTATTTT
>.|TRBJ2-5|16|TRBV11-3
CASSSKGSSGQETQYF
TGTGCCAGCAGCTCTAAAGGGAGTTCCGGCCAAGAGACCCAGTACTTC
>.|TRBJ1-5|15|TRBV2
CASRRTGQTNQPQHF
TGTGCCAGCAGGAGGACGGGACAAACTAATCAGCCCCAGCATTTT
>.|TRBJ2-6|18|TRBV4-1
CASSPNKGGASGANVLTF
TGCGCCAGCAGCCCCAATAAGGGGGGGGCCTCTGGGGCCAACGTCCTGACTTTC
>TRBD1|TRBJ2-7|14|TRBV5-4
CASSTGQTSYEQYF
TGTGCCAGCAGCACGGGACAGACCTCCTACGAGCAGTACTTC
>.|TRBJ2-1|13|TRBV27
CASAATGSSEQFF
TGTGCCAGCGCGGCCACAGGGTCGTCTGAGCAGTTCTTC
>TRBD1|TRBJ2-7|15|TRBV28
CASSLDRGATYEQYF
TGTGCCAGCAGTTTAGACAGGGGGGCCACCTACGAGCAGTACTTC
>.|TRBJ2-7|20|TRBV7-6
CASSPSRLDSEFLSSYEQYF
TGTGCCAGCAGCCCCAGTCGTCTGGACAGCGAATTTCTCAGCTCCTACGAGCAGTACTTC